This entry describes one T cell receptor beta chain. This record belongs to a study of blood T cell repertoires in COVID-19. Study background: In each case, the material was cDNA or gDNA derived from T cells, B-cell-depleted T cells, or PBMCs.

Data came from immunoSEQ multiplex PCR; TCRdb stores just in-frame clones and leaves some out. Of approximately 360,000 clones listed, over 75% were seen once; the top ten hold roughly 2%. Germline loops: CDR1 KGHSH, CDR2 LQKENI. The CDR3 sequence is 14 residues long. V dropped 7 bases and J dropped 0; count of bases not matched to a gene: 3. Adults between roughly 18 and 100 years of age took part from 24 US areas. Material: PBMCs or T cells enriched from blood (not recorded which). The TCR sequence derives from a man aged 40-49 years in a cohort exposed to, infected with or recovered from COVID-19 (not recorded which). The gene calls are TRBV18 and TRBJ2-1; TRBD2 agrees at 7 bases. The CDR3 DNA sequence: TGTGCCAGCTGGAGCGGGATCTCCTACAATGAGCAGTTCTTC. Translating gives CASWSGISYNEQFF.